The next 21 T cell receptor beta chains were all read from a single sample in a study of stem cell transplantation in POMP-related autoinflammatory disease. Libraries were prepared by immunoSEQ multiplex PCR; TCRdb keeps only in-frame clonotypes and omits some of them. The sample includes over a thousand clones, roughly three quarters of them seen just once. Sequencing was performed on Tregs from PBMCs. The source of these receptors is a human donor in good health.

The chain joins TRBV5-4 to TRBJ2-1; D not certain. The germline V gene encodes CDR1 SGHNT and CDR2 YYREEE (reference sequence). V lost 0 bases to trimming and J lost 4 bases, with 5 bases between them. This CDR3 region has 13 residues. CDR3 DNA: TGTGCCAGCAGCTTGGCCGTTTACAATGAGCAGTTCTTC. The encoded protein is CASSLAVYNEQFF. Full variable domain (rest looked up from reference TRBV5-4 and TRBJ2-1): ETGVTQSPTHLIKTRGQQVTLRCSSQSGHNTVSWYQQALGQGPQFIFQYYREEENGRGNFPPRFSGLQFPNYSSELNVNALELDDSALYLCASSLAVYNEQFFGPGTRLTVL.

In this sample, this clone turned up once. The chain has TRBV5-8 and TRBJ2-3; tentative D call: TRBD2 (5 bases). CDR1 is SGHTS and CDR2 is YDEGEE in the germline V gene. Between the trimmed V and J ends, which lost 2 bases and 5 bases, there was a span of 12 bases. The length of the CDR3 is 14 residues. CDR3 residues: CASSLAPAGDTQYF. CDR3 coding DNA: TGTGCCAGCAGCTTAGCTCCCGCGGGAGATACGCAGTATTTT.

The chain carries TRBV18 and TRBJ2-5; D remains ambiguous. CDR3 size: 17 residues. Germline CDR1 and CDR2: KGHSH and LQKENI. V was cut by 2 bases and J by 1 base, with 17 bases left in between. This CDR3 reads CASSPGVVGPTQETQYF. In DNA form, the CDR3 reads TGTGCCAGCTCACCAGGAGTGGTCGGGCCAACCCAAGAGACCCAGTACTTC.

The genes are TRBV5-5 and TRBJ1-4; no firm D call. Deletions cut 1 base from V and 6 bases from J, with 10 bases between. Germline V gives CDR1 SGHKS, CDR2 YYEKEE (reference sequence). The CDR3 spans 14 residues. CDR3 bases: TGTGCCAGCAGCTTGTACGGGGTAGATGAAAAACTGTTTTTT. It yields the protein CASSLYGVDEKLFF. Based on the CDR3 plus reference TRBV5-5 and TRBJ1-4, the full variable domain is DAGVTQSPTHLIKTRGQQVTLRCSPISGHKSVSWYQQVLGQGPQFIFQYYEKEERGRGNFPDRFSARQFPNYSSELNVNALLLGDSALYLCASSLYGVDEKLFFGSGTQLSVL.

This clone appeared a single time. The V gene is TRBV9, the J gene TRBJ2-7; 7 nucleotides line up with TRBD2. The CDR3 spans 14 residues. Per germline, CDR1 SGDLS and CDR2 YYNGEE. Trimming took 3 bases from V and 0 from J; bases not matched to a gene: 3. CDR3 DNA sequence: TGTGCCAGCAGCGCTCAGCGGGGCTCCTACGAGCAGTACTTC. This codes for CASSAQRGSYEQYF.

CDR3 bases: TGTGCCAGCAGTGTTGGCAGTTACAATGAGCAGTTCTTC. Amino acid sequence: CASSVGSYNEQFF. The J gene is TRBJ2-1, the V gene TRBV6-1; no reliable D call. V was clipped by 4 bases and J by 4 bases, with 8 bases between them. CDR1 MNHNS and CDR2 SASEGT come from the germline V gene. The CDR3 loop spans 13 amino acids.

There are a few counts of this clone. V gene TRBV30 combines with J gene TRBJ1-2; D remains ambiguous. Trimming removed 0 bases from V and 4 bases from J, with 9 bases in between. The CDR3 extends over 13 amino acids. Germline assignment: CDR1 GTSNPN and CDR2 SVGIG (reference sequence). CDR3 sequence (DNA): TGTGCCTGGAGTGTACAGCGGTTCTATGGCTACACCTTC. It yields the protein CAWSVQRFYGYTF.

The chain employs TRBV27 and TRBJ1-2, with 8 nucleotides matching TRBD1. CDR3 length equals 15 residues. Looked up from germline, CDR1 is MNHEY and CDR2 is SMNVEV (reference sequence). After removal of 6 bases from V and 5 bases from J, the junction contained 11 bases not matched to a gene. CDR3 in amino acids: CASRQGAGASYGYTF. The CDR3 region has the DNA TGTGCCAGCAGGCAGGGGGCCGGCGCCTCTTATGGCTACACCTTC.

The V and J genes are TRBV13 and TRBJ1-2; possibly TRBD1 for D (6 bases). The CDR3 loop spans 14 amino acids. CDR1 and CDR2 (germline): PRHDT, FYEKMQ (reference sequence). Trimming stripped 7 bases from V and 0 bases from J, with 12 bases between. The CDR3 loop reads CASTWGGANYGYTF. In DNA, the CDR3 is TGTGCCAGCACCTGGGGGGGCGCTAACTATGGCTACACCTTC. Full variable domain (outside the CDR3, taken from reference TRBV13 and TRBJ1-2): AAGVIQSPRHLIKEKRETATLKCYPIPRHDTVYWYQQGPGQDPQFLISFYEKMQSDKGSIPDRFSAQQFSDYHSELNMSSLELGDSALYFCASTWGGANYGYTFGSGTRLTVV.

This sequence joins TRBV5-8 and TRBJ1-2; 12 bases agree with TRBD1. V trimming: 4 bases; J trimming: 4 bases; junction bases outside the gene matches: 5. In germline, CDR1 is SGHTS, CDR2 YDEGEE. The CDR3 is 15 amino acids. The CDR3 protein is CASSPLGQGAYGYTF. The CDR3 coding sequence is TGTGCCAGCAGCCCGTTGGGACAGGGGGCCTATGGCTACACCTTC.

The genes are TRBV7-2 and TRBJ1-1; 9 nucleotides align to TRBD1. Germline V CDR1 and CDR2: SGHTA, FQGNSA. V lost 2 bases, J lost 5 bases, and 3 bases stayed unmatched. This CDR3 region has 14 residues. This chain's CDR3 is CASSLTGGRTEAFF. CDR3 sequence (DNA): TGTGCCAGCAGCTTAACAGGGGGCCGGACTGAAGCTTTCTTT.

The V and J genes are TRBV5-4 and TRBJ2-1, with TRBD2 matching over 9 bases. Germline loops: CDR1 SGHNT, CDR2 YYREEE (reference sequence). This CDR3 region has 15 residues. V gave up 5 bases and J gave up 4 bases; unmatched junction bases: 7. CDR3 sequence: CASRRGGASYNEQFF. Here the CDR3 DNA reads TGTGCCAGCAGGCGGGGGGGGGCATCGTACAATGAGCAGTTCTTC. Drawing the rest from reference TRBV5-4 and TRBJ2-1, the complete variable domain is ETGVTQSPTHLIKTRGQQVTLRCSSQSGHNTVSWYQQALGQGPQFIFQYYREEENGRGNFPPRFSGLQFPNYSSELNVNALELDDSALYLCASRRGGASYNEQFFGPGTRLTVL.

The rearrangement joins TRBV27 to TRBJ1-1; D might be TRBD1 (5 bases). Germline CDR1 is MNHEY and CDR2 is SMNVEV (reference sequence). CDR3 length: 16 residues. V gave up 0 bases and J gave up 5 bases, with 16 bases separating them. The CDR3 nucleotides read TGTGCCAGCAGTTTATCGTCGGGGCTGGCGGTGACTGAAGCTTTCTTT. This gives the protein CASSLSSGLAVTEAFF.

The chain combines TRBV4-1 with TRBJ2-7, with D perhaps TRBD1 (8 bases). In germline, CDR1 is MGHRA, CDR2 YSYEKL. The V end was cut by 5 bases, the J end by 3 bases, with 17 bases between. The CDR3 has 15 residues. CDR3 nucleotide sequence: TGCGCCAGCAGCTTCGACAGGGGAGGGTACTACGAGCAGTACTTC. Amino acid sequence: CASSFDRGGYYEQYF.

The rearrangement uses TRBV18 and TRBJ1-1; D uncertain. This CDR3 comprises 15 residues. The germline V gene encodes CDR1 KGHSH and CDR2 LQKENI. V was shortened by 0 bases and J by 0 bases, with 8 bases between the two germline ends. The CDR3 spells CASSPPTGMNTEAFF. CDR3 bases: TGTGCCAGCTCACCACCGACGGGGATGAACACTGAAGCTTTCTTT.

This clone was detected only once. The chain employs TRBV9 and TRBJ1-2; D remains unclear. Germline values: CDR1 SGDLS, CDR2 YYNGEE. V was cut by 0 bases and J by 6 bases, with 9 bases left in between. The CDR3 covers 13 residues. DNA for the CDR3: TGTGCCAGCAGCGTAGTCCCGCCGAATGGCTACACCTTC. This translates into CASSVVPPNGYTF.

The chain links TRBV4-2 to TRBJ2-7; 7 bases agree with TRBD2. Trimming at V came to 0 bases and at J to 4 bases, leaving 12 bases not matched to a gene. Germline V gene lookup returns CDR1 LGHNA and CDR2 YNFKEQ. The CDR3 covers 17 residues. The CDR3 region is CASSQDSRAGAGYEQYF. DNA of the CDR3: TGTGCCAGCAGCCAAGACTCCCGGGCGGGAGCCGGGTACGAGCAGTACTTC.

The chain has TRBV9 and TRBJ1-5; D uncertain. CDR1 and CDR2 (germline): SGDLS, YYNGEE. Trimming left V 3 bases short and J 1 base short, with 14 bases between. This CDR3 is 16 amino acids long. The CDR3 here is CASSDRPPGSNQPQHF. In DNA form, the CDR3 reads TGTGCCAGCAGCGACCGACCCCCGGGGAGCAATCAGCCCCAGCATTTT.

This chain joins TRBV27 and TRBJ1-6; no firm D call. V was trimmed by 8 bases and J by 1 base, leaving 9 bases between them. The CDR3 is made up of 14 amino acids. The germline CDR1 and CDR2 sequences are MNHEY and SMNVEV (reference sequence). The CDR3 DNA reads TGTGCCAGCCAGGAAGGATCCTATAATTCACCCCTCCACTTT. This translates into CASQEGSYNSPLHF.

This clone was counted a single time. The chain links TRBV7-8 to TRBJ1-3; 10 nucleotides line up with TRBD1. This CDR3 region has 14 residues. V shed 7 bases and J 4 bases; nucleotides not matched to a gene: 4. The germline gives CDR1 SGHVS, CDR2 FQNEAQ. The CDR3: CASIPDRGGNTIYF. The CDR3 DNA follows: TGTGCCAGCATCCCGGACAGGGGGGGAAACACCATATATTTT.

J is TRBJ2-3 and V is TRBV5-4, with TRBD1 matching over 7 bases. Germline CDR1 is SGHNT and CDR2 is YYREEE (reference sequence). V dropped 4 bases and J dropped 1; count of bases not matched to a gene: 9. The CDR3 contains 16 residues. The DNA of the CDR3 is TGTGCCAGCAGCGCTTCGGCGCAGGGGGGCACAGATACGCAGTATTTT. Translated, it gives CASSASAQGGTDTQYF.